The present TCR delta chain was sequenced within a study of gamma-delta chains in newborns, infants, children. TCRdb redid clone calling on the reads using CATT. This sample has some 12,000 delta-chain clones, with 8.5% to 9% found just once. This clone was detected a few times. Germline V gene lookup returns CDR1 GEAIGNYY and CDR2 EKD. The CDR3 totals 25 residues. J gave up 0 bases and V 1 base, and 34 bases lay outside the gene matches. The V call is TRDV2, the J call TRDJ1, with 7 bases that match TRDD3. The clonotype originates from a child who was a newborn, infant or young child, either healthy, febrile or measles-vaccinated (not recorded which). Sequenced material: blood. The CDR3 region is CACDTPTNLLGTSDSIPSHTDKLIF. Written as DNA, the CDR3 is TGTGCCTGTGACACTCCCACAAATCTACTGGGGACTTCCGACTCCATACCCTCTCACACCGATAAACTCATCTTT.